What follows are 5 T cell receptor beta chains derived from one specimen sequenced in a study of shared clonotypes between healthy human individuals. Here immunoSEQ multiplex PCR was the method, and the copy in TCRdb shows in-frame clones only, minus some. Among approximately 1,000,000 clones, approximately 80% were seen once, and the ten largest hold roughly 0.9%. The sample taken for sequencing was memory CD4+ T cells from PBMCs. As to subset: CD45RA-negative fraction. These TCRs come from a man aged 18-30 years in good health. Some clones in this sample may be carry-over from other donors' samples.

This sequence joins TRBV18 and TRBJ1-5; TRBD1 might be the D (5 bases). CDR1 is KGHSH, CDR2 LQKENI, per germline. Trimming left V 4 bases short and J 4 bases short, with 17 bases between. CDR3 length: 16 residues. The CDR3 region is CASSHGTRESNQPQHF. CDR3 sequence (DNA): TGTGCCAGCTCACACGGGACCCGGGAGTCTAATCAGCCCCAGCATTTT.

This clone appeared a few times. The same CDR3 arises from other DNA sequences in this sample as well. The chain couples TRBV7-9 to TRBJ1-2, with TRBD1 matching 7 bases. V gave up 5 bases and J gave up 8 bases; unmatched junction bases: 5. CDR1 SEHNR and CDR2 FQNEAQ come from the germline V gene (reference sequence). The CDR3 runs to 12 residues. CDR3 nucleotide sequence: TGTGCCAGCAGCGCACAGGGGACCGGCTACACCTTC. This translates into CASSAQGTGYTF.

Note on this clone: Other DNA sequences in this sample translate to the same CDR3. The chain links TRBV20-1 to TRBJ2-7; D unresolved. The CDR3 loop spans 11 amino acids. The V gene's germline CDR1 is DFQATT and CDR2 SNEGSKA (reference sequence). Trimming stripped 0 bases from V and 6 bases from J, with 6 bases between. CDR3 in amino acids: CSARDPPEQYF. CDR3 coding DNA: TGCAGTGCTAGAGACCCACCCGAGCAGTACTTC.

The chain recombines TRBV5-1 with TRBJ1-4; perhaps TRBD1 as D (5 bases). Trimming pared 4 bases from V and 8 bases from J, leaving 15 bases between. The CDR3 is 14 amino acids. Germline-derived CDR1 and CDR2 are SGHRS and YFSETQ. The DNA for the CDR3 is TGCGCCAGCAGCCCCCGGGGGTTTGAAGAAAAACTGTTTTTT. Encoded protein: CASSPRGFEEKLFF.

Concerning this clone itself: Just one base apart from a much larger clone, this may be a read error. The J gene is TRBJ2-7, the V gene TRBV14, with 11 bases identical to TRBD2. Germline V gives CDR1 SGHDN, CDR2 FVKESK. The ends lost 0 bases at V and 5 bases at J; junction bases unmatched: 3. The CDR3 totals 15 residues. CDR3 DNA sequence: TGTGCCAGCAGCCAAGAACTAGCGGGAGTGGACGAGCAGTACTTC. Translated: CASSQELAGVDEQYF.